These 12 T cell receptor beta chains were sequenced from one sample in a study of T cell repertoires in cytomegalovirus infection. TCRdb redid the calling of the reads with MiXCR, one entry per CDR3 protein. The top ten hold roughly a tenth of the sample, which has 480,000 or so distinct CDR3 sequences, about 11% seen once. The sample was PBMCs. The origin of the receptors is a human donor in good health (CMV status not recorded). Some clones in this sample may be carry-over from other donors' samples.

This clonotype was counted between two and nine times. The chain uses TRBV6-2 or TRBV6-3 and TRBJ2-5; possible D gene TRBD2, 6 bases. CDR3 length equals 11 residues. Germline V gives CDR1 MNHEY, CDR2 SVGEGT. Trimming shortened V by 5 bases and J by 5 bases, and 6 bases separated the two germline ends. The CDR3 protein is CASSTSETQYF. CDR3 nucleotides: TGTGCCAGCAGTACTAGCGAGACCCAGTACTTC.

The sample holds a few counts of this clonotype. The rearrangement uses TRBV6-5 and TRBJ2-1; perhaps TRBD2 as D (5 bases). V dropped 2 bases and J dropped 0 bases, with 11 bases sitting between them. Germline V gives CDR1 MNHEY, CDR2 SVGAGI. The CDR3 contains 16 residues. Here the CDR3 DNA reads TGTGCCAGCAGTTACGGACTCCGGAGCTCCTACAATGAGCAGTTCTTC. It specifies CASSYGLRSSYNEQFF.

This clonotype has ten or more counts. The gene calls are TRBV7-3 and TRBJ2-3; D is ambiguous. CDR1 and CDR2 from the germline V gene are SGHTA and FQGTGA. This CDR3 contains 15 residues. V lost 1 base and J lost 2, with 10 bases in between. The CDR3 nucleotides read TGTGCCAGCAGCTTAAACCCTTGGGACACAGATACGCAGTATTTT. Protein product: CASSLNPWDTDTQYF. The whole variable domain, remainder taken from reference TRBV7-3 and TRBJ2-3, is GAGVSQTPSNKVTEKGKYVELRCDPISGHTALYWYRQSLGQGPEFLIYFQGTGAADDSGLPNDRFFAVRPEGSVSTLKIQRTERGDSAVYLCASSLNPWDTDTQYFGPGTRLTVL.

This clonotype was detected many times. The V gene is TRBV6-5, the J gene TRBJ1-2, with 9 positions matching TRBD1. The CDR3 is 15 residues long. V was clipped by 6 bases and J by 2 bases; unmatched bases: 7. Germline CDR1 reads MNHEY; CDR2 reads SVGAGI. DNA of the CDR3: TGTGCCAGCAGATCCGGGGACAGGGCAAACTATGGCTACACCTTC. Translating it yields CASRSGDRANYGYTF.

The sample holds a few counts of this clonotype. The chain is built from TRBV6-1 and TRBJ2-7; a possible D gene is TRBD2 (5 bases). From germline, CDR1 is MNHNS and CDR2 SASEGT. Trimming left V 8 bases short and J 3 bases short, with 17 bases between. CDR3 length: 14 amino acids. The CDR3 DNA is TGTGCCAGCGGACCAGCGGTAGGCAACTACGAGCAGTACTTC. It encodes CASGPAVGNYEQYF.

This clonotype occurred many times. The chain joins TRBV2 to TRBJ2-5, with TRBD2 matching 9 bases. The V gene's germline CDR1 is SNHLY and CDR2 FYNNEI. The CDR3 sequence is 15 residues long. The V and J ends lost 4 bases and 5 bases, in that order; junction bases with no gene match: 8. In DNA, the CDR3 is TGTGCCAGCAGTGCCTTGCGGGGGGGTCCGGAGACCCAGTACTTC. It is translated as CASSALRGGPETQYF. The entire variable domain, with the rest obtained from reference TRBV2 and TRBJ2-5, is as follows: EPEVTQTPSHQVTQMGQEVILRCVPISNHLYFYWYRQILGQKVEFLVSFYNNEISEKSEIFDDQFSVERPDGSNFTLKIRSTKLEDSAMYFCASSALRGGPETQYFGPGTRLLVL.

Many counts were recorded for this clonotype. The chain uses TRBV7-9 and TRBJ2-2; D perhaps matches TRBD1 (6 bases). Trimming removed 1 base from V and 0 bases from J, with 9 bases in between. The CDR3 length is 16 residues. CDR1 and CDR2 from the germline V gene are SEHNR and FQNEAQ (reference sequence). CDR3 residues: CASSLGRGTNTGELFF. In DNA, the CDR3 is TGTGCCAGCAGCTTAGGCAGGGGAACGAACACCGGGGAGCTGTTTTTT.

There are many counts of this clonotype. V and J are TRBV7-2 and TRBJ2-2; TRBD2 aligns across 11 bases. Germline CDR1 and CDR2: SGHTA and FQGNSA. J was trimmed by 5 bases and V by 4 bases; bases with no gene match: 6. There are 16 residues in the CDR3. CDR3 loop: CASSSRLAGWTGELFF. CDR3 DNA: TGTGCCAGCAGCTCGAGACTAGCGGGATGGACCGGGGAGCTGTTTTTT.

This clonotype was detected ten times or more. The chain couples TRBV12-3 or TRBV12-4 to TRBJ1-1, with D tentatively TRBD1 (5 bases). The CDR3 has 14 amino acids. V was cut by 10 bases and J by 3 bases, with 18 bases left in between. CDR3 sequence reads: CAILARLGDTEAFF. In nucleotides, the CDR3 is TGTGCCATCCTCGCCCGTTTGGGGGACACTGAAGCTTTCTTT.

This clonotype was observed many times. V is TRBV2 and J is TRBJ1-6; D perhaps matches TRBD1 (6 bases). CDR1 and CDR2 from the germline V gene are SNHLY and FYNNEI. This CDR3 spans 15 amino acids. V dropped 5 bases and J dropped 4 bases, with 12 bases sitting between them. The CDR3 DNA reads as TGTGCCAGCAGTTTACAGGGATCTTATAATTCACCCCTCCACTTT. Translating gives CASSLQGSYNSPLHF.

Comments on this clonotype: This may stem from a read error, because a much larger clone lies one nucleotide away. The chain couples TRBV6-6 to TRBJ2-1, with 11 bases fitting TRBD1. The CDR3 has 18 amino acids. In germline, CDR1 is MNHNY, CDR2 SVGAGI (reference sequence). CDR3 bases: TGTCCCAGCAGTTCTACTTTGACGGGGGACAGGGGGAGGAATGAGCAGTTCTTC. Translation: CPSSSTLTGDRGRNEQFF.

This clonotype was recorded many times. V gene TRBV7-9 combines with J gene TRBJ2-3; a weak D match, TRBD2 (5 bases). CDR1 and CDR2 from the germline V gene are SEHNR and FQNEAQ (reference sequence). V was pared by 8 bases and J by 0 bases, with 18 bases between. The CDR3 contains 16 residues. The CDR3 here is CASSEVTGYSTDTQYF. The CDR3 nucleotides read TGTGCCAGCTCGGAGGTAACGGGTTACAGCACAGATACGCAGTATTTT.